This TCR beta chain emerged from a study of patients and donors after allogeneic stem cell transplantation. The V gene's germline CDR1 is SGHRS and CDR2 YFSETQ. The CDR3 loop spans 16 amino acids. V lost 2 bases, J lost 2 bases, and 4 bases stayed unmatched. TCRdb used MiXCR to reprocess the RT-PCR reads, holding one entry per CDR3 protein. The sample has about a million distinct CDR3 sequences, more than 15% seen once; the top ten hold around 6%. The V call is TRBV5-1, the J call TRBJ2-3; the match to TRBD2 covers 11 bases. This TCR derives from a human donor who was either an allogeneic HSCT recipient or a stem cell or donor lymphocyte infusion donor (not recorded which). It is not recorded whose cells these are; they may come from a transplant donor. The specimen was blood, either unsorted or a sorted T cell fraction (not recorded which). The CDR3 loop reads CASSFASGGTTDTQYF. The CDR3 DNA reads as TGCGCCAGCAGCTTCGCTAGCGGGGGGACCACAGATACGCAGTATTTT. The whole variable domain, filled in from reference TRBV5-1 and TRBJ2-3, reads KAGVTQTPRYLIKTRGQQVTLSCSPISGHRSVSWYQQTPGQGLQFLFEYFSETQRNKGNFPGRFSGRQFSNSRSEMNVSTLELGDSALYLCASSFASGGTTDTQYFGPGTRLTVL.